This T cell receptor (beta chain) was profiled in a study of T cell responses to AZD1222 COVID-19 vaccine. Findings and limits, study-wide: Clonal diversity may have been underestimated in mostly white British donors.

Repertoires were generated with immunoSEQ multiplex PCR, while TCRdb's copy carries only in-frame clones and drops some. The sample has about 82,000 clones, under 90% seen once; the top ten hold approximately 1.4%. V was pared by 6 bases and J by 1 base, with 12 bases of the junction left unmatched. The CDR3 totals 17 residues. The germline V gene encodes CDR1 SNHLY and CDR2 FYNNEI. Turning to this clone: Its antigen remains unknown.

The receptor was derived from an adult who received the AZD1222 COVID-19 vaccine. The input for sequencing was peripheral blood, taken 28 days after the second AZD1222 dose. This chain connects TRBV2 to TRBJ1-1, with TRBD1 matching over 9 bases. CDR3 residues: CASRTGGKSISNTEAFF. The CDR3 region has the DNA TGTGCCAGCAGGACAGGGGGAAAAAGCATATCGAACACTGAAGCTTTCTTT.